The clone carrying this TCR beta chain occurred a few times. The antigen is not known. The sample originates from a study of OX40 agonist ivuxolimab in advanced cancers. Whole-study context: Patients receiving dose escalation had hepatocellular carcinoma, melanoma, renal cell or head and neck cancer.

CDR3 length: 14 residues. The V gene end was trimmed by 6 bases and the J gene end by 2 bases; junction bases not matched to a gene: 3. CDR1 is MRHNA, CDR2 SNTAGT, per germline. The method was immunoSEQ multiplex PCR; TCRdb's version includes in-frame clones alone and lacks a portion of them. This sample has about 36,000 clones, with 74% found just once. General study findings and limits: In the 0.1 to 3.0 mg/kg range, CD4+ and CD8+ blood T cells had expanded clonally by week 6. The work left the antigen specificity of expanded peripheral T cells undetermined.

Blood sampling was done at baseline, cycle 4 day 1, and cycle 7 day 1. The chain employs TRBV6-4 and TRBJ2-2; 7 nucleotides line up with TRBD1. The source material was CD4+ or CD8+ T cells sorted from blood, sampled in a trial of the OX40 agonist ivuxolimab. The receptor's source is an adult with an advanced solid tumor such as melanoma, head and neck, liver or kidney cancer. CDR3 in amino acids: CASRGQTNTGELFF. The CDR3 DNA follows: TGTGCCAGCAGGGGACAGACAAACACCGGGGAGCTGTTTTTT.